The 14 T cell receptor beta chains listed next were all sequenced from one sample in a study of CD8 T cells in ankylosing spondylitis. One entry per CDR3 protein, called by TCRdb with MiXCR from the 5' RACE reads. The sample consists of about 340,000 distinct CDR3 sequences, roughly 15% of them appearing once. Sequenced input: blood, either unsorted or a sorted T cell fraction (not recorded which). The source of these receptors is a male donor with ankylosing spondylitis or in good health (not recorded which).

About this clonotype itself: At one end, the junction sequence differs from germline, possibly due to a read error. The chain is built from TRBV3-1 and TRBJ2-2; no reliable D call. The CDR3 runs 13 residues. CDR1 is LGHDT, CDR2 YNNKEL, per germline (reference sequence). CDR3 in amino acids: CATSQVMGGELFF. The CDR3, as DNA: TGTGCCACCAGCCAAGTTATGGGCGGGGAGCTGTTTTTT. The full variable domain, in which reference TRBV3-1 and TRBJ2-2 provide the parts outside the CDR3, is DTAVSQTPKYLVTQMGNDKSIKCEQNLGHDTMYWYKQDSKKFLKIMFSYNNKELIINETVPNRFSPKSPDKAHLNLHINSLELGDSAVYFCATSQVMGGELFFGEGSRLTVL.

This clonotype was counted many times. This sequence joins TRBV11-3 and TRBJ2-2, with a tentative D call TRBD2 (6 bases). The CDR3 runs 12 residues. CDR1 and CDR2 (germline): SGHNT, YENEEA. Trimming pared 1 base from V and 11 bases from J, leaving 8 bases between. CDR3 residues: CASSLAGRELFF. CDR3 bases: TGTGCCAGCAGCTTAGCCGGGAGAGAGCTGTTTTTT.

This clonotype was observed many times. This chain connects TRBV5-1 to TRBJ2-1; 9 bases align to TRBD2. The CDR3 runs to 15 residues. V lost 0 bases, J lost 3 bases, and 1 base stayed unmatched. The germline gives CDR1 SGHRS, CDR2 YFSETQ. CDR3 coding DNA: TGCGCCAGCAGCTTGGGACTAGCGGACTACAATGAGCAGTTCTTC. It encodes CASSLGLADYNEQFF.

In this sample, this clonotype turned up a few times. The CDR3 loop reads CASSFWQGANEQFF. The CDR3 DNA is TGTGCCAGCAGCTTCTGGCAGGGAGCAAATGAGCAGTTCTTC. V and J are TRBV11-2 and TRBJ2-1; tentatively, D is TRBD1 or TRBD2 (5 bases each). Germline values: CDR1 SGHAT, CDR2 FQNNGV. The length of the CDR3 is 14 residues. Trimming took 3 bases from V and 7 from J, leaving 13 bases between them.

This clonotype was counted many times. The genes are TRBV29-1 and TRBJ2-3; D gene ambiguous. The length of the CDR3 is 12 residues. Trimming took 1 base from V and 2 from J, leaving 4 bases between them. CDR1 is SQVTM, CDR2 ANQGSEA, per germline. The CDR3 reads CSVEVATDTQYF. CDR3 coding DNA: TGCAGCGTTGAAGTAGCCACAGATACGCAGTATTTT.

This clonotype was found once. V gene TRBV2 combines with J gene TRBJ2-1; D might be TRBD1 or TRBD2, each matching 5 bases. Trimming left V 9 bases short and J 12 bases short, with 18 bases between. Germline-derived CDR1 and CDR2 are SNHLY and FYNNEI. This CDR3 region has 12 residues. Here the CDR3 reads CARHTRGLMQFF. The CDR3 nucleotides are TGTGCCAGACATACTCGGGGCCTCATGCAGTTCTTC.

This clonotype was detected many times. The CDR3: CASSLVWGVYNEQFF. As DNA, the CDR3 is TGTGCCAGCAGCTTAGTCTGGGGCGTCTACAATGAGCAGTTCTTC. V usage is TRBV7-2 and J usage is TRBJ2-1, with D possibly TRBD1 on 5 matching bases. Germline V gene lookup returns CDR1 SGHTA and CDR2 FQGNSA. The V end was cut by 1 base, the J end by 3 bases, with 10 bases between. This CDR3 spans 15 amino acids.

This clonotype showed up just a few times. The chain links TRBV7-9 to TRBJ2-5; no clear D. V lost 0 bases to trimming and J lost 3 bases, with 8 bases between them. This CDR3 has 14 residues. The germline V gene encodes CDR1 SEHNR and CDR2 FQNEAQ (reference sequence). CDR3: CASSLAPAEETQYF. DNA for the CDR3: TGTGCCAGCAGCTTAGCCCCAGCTGAAGAGACCCAGTACTTC.

In nucleotides, the CDR3 is TGTGCCAGCAGCTTAGGGCGCAGGGAACACTACGAGCAGTACTTC. This gives the protein CASSLGRREHYEQYF. The genes are TRBV11-2 and TRBJ2-7, with D perhaps TRBD1 (5 bases). This CDR3 spans 15 amino acids. CDR1 SGHAT and CDR2 FQNNGV come from the germline V gene. Between the trimmed V and J ends, which lost 1 base and 3 bases, there was a span of 13 bases.

The chain employs TRBV6-1 and TRBJ2-2; TRBD2 matches at 14 bases. The CDR3 is 18 amino acids. CDR1 and CDR2 (germline): MNHNS, SASEGT. The J segment lost 0 bases and the V segment lost 6 bases, leaving 6 bases of the junction unmatched. CDR3 DNA: TGTGCCAGCAGCCGACTAGCGGGAGGGAGTTCGAACACCGGGGAGCTGTTTTTT. Residues: CASSRLAGGSSNTGELFF.

The rearrangement links TRBV6-5 to TRBJ2-1; 10 bases are shared with TRBD1. J lost 7 bases, V lost 0 bases, and 6 bases had no gene match. The CDR3 is 16 amino acids. Germline assignment: CDR1 MNHEY and CDR2 SVGAGI. CDR3 loop: CASSYSGGQGTNEQFF. The CDR3 nucleotides read TGTGCCAGCAGTTACTCGGGGGGACAGGGGACAAATGAGCAGTTCTTC.

Only a few counts were recorded for this clonotype. The rearrangement uses TRBV5-1 and TRBJ1-1; possible D gene TRBD1, 5 bases. Trimming cost V 2 bases and J 5 bases, with 22 bases left between them. This CDR3 is built from 17 residues. Germline CDR1 SGHRS, CDR2 YFSETQ. The CDR3 here is CASSLNAQGRVRTEAFF. The CDR3 DNA follows: TGCGCCAGCAGCTTAAACGCTCAGGGTCGGGTGAGGACTGAAGCTTTCTTT. Based on the CDR3 plus reference TRBV5-1 and TRBJ1-1, the full variable domain is KAGVTQTPRYLIKTRGQQVTLSCSPISGHRSVSWYQQTPGQGLQFLFEYFSETQRNKGNFPGRFSGRQFSNSRSEMNVSTLELGDSALYLCASSLNAQGRVRTEAFFGQGTRLTVV.

CDR3 amino acids: CASSPGRLNEQYF. The CDR3 nucleotides are TGTGCCAGCAGCCCGGGTCGATTGAACGAGCAGTACTTC. The gene calls are TRBV12-3 or TRBV12-4 and TRBJ2-7; D remains ambiguous. V lost 6 bases and J 5 bases, leaving 14 bases between the germline ends. The CDR3 runs 13 residues.

The V gene is TRBV5-1, the J gene TRBJ1-1; 9 positions match TRBD1. V shed 4 bases and J 7 bases; nucleotides not matched to a gene: 8. The V gene's germline CDR1 is SGHRS and CDR2 YFSETQ. The CDR3 is 14 residues long. CDR3: CASSREGQGREAFF. The CDR3, as DNA: TGCGCCAGCAGCAGAGAGGGACAGGGCCGTGAAGCTTTCTTT.